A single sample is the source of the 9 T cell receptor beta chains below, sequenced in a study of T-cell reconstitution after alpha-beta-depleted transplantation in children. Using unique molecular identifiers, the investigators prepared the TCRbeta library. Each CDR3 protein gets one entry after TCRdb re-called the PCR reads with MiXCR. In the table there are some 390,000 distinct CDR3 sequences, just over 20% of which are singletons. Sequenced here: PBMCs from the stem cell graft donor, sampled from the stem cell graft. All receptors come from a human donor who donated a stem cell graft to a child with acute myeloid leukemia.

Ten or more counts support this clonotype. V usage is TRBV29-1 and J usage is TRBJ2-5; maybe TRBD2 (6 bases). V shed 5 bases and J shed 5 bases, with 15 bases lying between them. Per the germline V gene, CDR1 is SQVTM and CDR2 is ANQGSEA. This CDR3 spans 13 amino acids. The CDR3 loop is CSVPVGGTETQYF. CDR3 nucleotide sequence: TGCAGCGTTCCAGTTGGAGGGACGGAGACCCAGTACTTC. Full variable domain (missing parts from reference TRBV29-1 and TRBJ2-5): SAVISQKPSRDICQRGTSLTIQCQVDSQVTMMFWYRQQPGQSLTLIATANQGSEATYESGFVIDKFPISRPNLTFSTLTVSNMSPEDSSIYLCSVPVGGTETQYFGPGTRLLVL.

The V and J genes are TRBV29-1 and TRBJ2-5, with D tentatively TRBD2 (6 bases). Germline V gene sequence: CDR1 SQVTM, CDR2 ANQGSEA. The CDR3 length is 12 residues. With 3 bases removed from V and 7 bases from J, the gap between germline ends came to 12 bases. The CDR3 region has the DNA TGCAGCGTTGAGATGGGGGGTGGGACCCAGTACTTC. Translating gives CSVEMGGGTQYF.

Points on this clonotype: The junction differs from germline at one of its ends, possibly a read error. CDR3 residues: CASRYWTANEKLFF. The CDR3 nucleotides read TGTGCCAGCAGGTACTGGACAGCTAATGAAAAACTGTTTTTT. The rearrangement joins TRBV6-5 to TRBJ1-4, with D possibly matching TRBD1 (6 bases). Per the germline V gene, CDR1 is MNHEY and CDR2 is SVGAGI. The CDR3 consists of 14 residues.

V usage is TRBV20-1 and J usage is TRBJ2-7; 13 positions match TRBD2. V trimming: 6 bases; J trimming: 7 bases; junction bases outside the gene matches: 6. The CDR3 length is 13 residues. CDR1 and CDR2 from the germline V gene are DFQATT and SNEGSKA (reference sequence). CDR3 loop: CSALLAGGPEQYF. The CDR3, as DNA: TGCAGTGCCCTACTAGCGGGAGGGCCAGAGCAGTACTTC.

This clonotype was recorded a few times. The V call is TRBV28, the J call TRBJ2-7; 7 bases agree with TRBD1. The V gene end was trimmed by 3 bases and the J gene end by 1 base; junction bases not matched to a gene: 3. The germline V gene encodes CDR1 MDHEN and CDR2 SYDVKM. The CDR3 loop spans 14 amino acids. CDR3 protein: CASSFRGRSYEQYF. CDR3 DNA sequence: TGTGCCAGCAGTTTCAGGGGGAGATCCTACGAGCAGTACTTC.

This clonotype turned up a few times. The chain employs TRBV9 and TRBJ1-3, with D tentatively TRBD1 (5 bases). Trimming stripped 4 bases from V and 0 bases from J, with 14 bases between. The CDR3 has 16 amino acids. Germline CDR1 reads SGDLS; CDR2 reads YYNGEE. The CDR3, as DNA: TGTGCCAGCAGCCCACGACAGCGAGGCTCTGGAAACACCATATATTTT. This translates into CASSPRQRGSGNTIYF.

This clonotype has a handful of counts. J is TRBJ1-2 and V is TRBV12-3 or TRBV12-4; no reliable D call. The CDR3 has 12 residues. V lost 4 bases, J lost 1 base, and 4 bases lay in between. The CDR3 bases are TGTGCCAGCAGTTCGAGTAACTATGGCTACACCTTC. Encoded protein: CASSSSNYGYTF.

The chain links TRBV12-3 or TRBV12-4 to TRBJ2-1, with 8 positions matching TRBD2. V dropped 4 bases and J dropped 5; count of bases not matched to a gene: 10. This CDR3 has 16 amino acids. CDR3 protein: CASSWAGGTGDNEQFF. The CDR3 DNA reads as TGTGCCAGCAGTTGGGCGGGGGGAACCGGGGACAATGAGCAGTTCTTC.

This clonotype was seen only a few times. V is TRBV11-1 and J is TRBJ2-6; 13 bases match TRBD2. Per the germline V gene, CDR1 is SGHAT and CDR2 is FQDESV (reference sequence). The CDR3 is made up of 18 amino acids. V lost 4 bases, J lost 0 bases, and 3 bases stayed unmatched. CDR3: CASSSGLAGSSGANVLTF. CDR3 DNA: TGTGCCAGCAGCTCGGGACTAGCGGGAAGCTCTGGGGCCAACGTCCTGACTTTC. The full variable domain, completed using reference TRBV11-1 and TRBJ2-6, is EAEVAQSPRYKITEKSQAVAFWCDPISGHATLYWYRQILGQGPELLVQFQDESVVDDSQLPKDRFSAERLKGVDSTLKIQPAELGDSAMYLCASSSGLAGSSGANVLTFGAGSRLTVL.